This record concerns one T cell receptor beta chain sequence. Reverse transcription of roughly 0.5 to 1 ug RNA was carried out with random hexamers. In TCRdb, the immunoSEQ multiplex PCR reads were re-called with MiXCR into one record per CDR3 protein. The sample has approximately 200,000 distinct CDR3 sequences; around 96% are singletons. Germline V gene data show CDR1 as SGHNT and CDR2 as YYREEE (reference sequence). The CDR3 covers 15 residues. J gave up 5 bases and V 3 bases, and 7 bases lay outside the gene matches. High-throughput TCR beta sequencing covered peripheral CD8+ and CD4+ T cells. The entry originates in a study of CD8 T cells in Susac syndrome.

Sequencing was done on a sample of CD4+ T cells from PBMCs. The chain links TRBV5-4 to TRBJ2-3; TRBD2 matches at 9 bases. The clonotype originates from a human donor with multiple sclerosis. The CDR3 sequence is CASSSPSLAGDTQYF. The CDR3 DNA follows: TGTGCCAGCAGCTCCCCTTCACTAGCGGGAGATACGCAGTATTTT.